This T cell receptor beta chain was retrieved from a study of blood T cell repertoires in COVID-19. Here immunoSEQ multiplex PCR was the method, and the copy in TCRdb shows in-frame clones only, minus some. Among 400,000 to 550,000 clones listed, about 90% were seen once. Germline CDR1 reads WNHNN; CDR2 reads SYGVQD (reference sequence). The ends lost 2 bases at V and 1 base at J; junction bases unmatched: 3. The CDR3 is made up of 15 amino acids. The receptor was isolated from a young woman with acute COVID-19. This chain connects TRBV10-1 to TRBJ2-3; TRBD1 matches 7 bases. Material for sequencing was PBMCs or T cells enriched from blood (not recorded which). CDR3 nucleotides: TGCGCCAGCAGTGAGCGAGGACAGGGCACAGATACGCAGTATTTT. As protein: CASSERGQGTDTQYF.